A single sample is the source of the 14 T cell receptor beta chains below, sequenced in a study of vaccination and CD4 T cells after COVID-19. CD4+ T cells that had been cultured provided DNA sequenced with the Oncomine TCR Beta short-read assay. From the PCR reads, TCRdb called clonotypes with MiXCR, one entry per CDR3 protein. The sample shows some 18,000 distinct CDR3 sequences, roughly 58% of them seen only once. No antigen has been identified for these receptors. As for treatment: roughly nine-day PBMC culture with coronavirus spike peptide pools or control peptides (ViraFEST assay). This specimen was CD4+ T cells from blood, cultured in vitro, taken before SARS-CoV-2 vaccination. The source of these receptors is a human donor who had recovered from COVID-19.

This clonotype has more than one count but fewer than ten. V is TRBV11-2 and J is TRBJ2-5; no clear D gene. V lost 0 bases, J lost 4 bases, and 3 bases lay in between. Germline V gene sequence: CDR1 SGHAT, CDR2 FQNNGV. The CDR3 length is 12 residues. The DNA of the CDR3 is TGTGCCAGCAGCTTAGATTCAGAGACCCAGTACTTC. It is translated as CASSLDSETQYF.

J is TRBJ2-7 and V is TRBV12-3 or TRBV12-4, with D hard to call. The CDR3 spans 13 residues. V was cut by 7 bases and J by 0 bases, with 10 bases left in between. CDR3 protein: CASTHGPSYEQYF. The CDR3 nucleotides are TGTGCCAGCACCCACGGGCCCTCCTACGAGCAGTACTTC.

The chain uses TRBV5-4 and TRBJ2-2; TRBD2 matches at 12 bases. Germline V gene data show CDR1 as SGHNT and CDR2 as YYREEE (reference sequence). The CDR3 totals 15 residues. Germline trimming cut 5 bases from V and 6 bases from J; bases unmatched to any gene: 5. This CDR3 reads CASRGLAGKPGELFF. In nucleotides, the CDR3 is TGTGCCAGCAGAGGACTAGCGGGAAAACCCGGGGAGCTGTTTTTT.

The V call is TRBV5-1, the J call TRBJ2-3; 9 bases are shared with TRBD1. There are 17 residues in the CDR3. V dropped 4 bases and J dropped 0; count of bases not matched to a gene: 9. Germline CDR1 and CDR2: SGHRS and YFSETQ. DNA for the CDR3: TGCGCCAGCAGCCCGGGACAGGGCCTAGCCAGCACAGATACGCAGTATTTT. Its protein is CASSPGQGLASTDTQYF.

This clonotype showed up just a few times. This rearrangement joins TRBV19 to TRBJ2-7; possibly TRBD1 for D (6 bases). Germline lookup yields CDR1 LNHDA and CDR2 SQIVND (reference sequence). V lost 2 bases to trimming and J lost 2 bases, with 19 bases between them. The CDR3 has 17 residues. The CDR3 DNA reads as TGTGCCAGTAGTATATCATGGTCGTGGGGGCGGCCCTACGAGCAGTACTTC. Its translation: CASSISWSWGRPYEQYF.

This chain uses TRBV19 with TRBJ1-5; D gene uncertain. Trimming pared 3 bases from V and 4 bases from J, leaving 10 bases between. The CDR3 spans 14 residues. CDR1 LNHDA and CDR2 SQIVND come from the germline V gene (reference sequence). DNA of the CDR3: TGTGCCAGTAGTATGGTAGAGCTAAATCAGCCCCAGCATTTT. It codes for CASSMVELNQPQHF.

This chain links TRBV7-3 with TRBJ2-3; 8 bases match TRBD2. The germline CDR1 and CDR2 sequences are SGHTA and FQGTGA. J lost 2 bases, V lost 5 bases, and 9 bases had no gene match. This CDR3 region has 16 residues. CDR3: CASSRGTSGSTDTQYF. CDR3 coding DNA: TGTGCCAGCAGCCGAGGGACTAGTGGGTCCACAGATACGCAGTATTTT.

This chain connects TRBV6-1 to TRBJ2-7; D is undetermined. The length of the CDR3 is 14 residues. CDR1 and CDR2 from the germline V gene are MNHNS and SASEGT. V was pared by 4 bases and J by 7 bases, with 17 bases between. The CDR3: CASSAEQLPTEQYF. The DNA of the CDR3 is TGTGCCAGCAGTGCGGAACAACTACCTACGGAGCAGTACTTC.

There are a few counts of this clonotype. The genes are TRBV2 and TRBJ1-3; a possible D gene is TRBD1 (5 bases). The germline V gene encodes CDR1 SNHLY and CDR2 FYNNEI. V dropped 7 bases and J dropped 10 bases, with 20 bases sitting between them. The CDR3 extends over 14 amino acids. The CDR3 DNA is TGTGCCAGCACCGGGACTACTCCCACAACGACCATATATTTT. Translation gives CASTGTTPTTTIYF. Full variable domain (remainder filled in from reference TRBV2 and TRBJ1-3): EPEVTQTPSHQVTQMGQEVILRCVPISNHLYFYWYRQILGQKVEFLVSFYNNEISEKSEIFDDQFSVERPDGSNFTLKIRSTKLEDSAMYFCASTGTTPTTTIYFGEGSWLTVV.

This clonotype was observed a few times. The chain couples TRBV28 to TRBJ2-7; TRBD2 aligns across 11 bases. Unmatched junction bases numbered 10, after V lost 4 bases and J lost 5 bases. Looked up from germline, CDR1 is MDHEN and CDR2 is SYDVKM. The CDR3 spans 16 residues. CDR3 sequence (DNA): TGTGCCAGCAGTTCCTCAGGGTTAGCGGGAGGGAACGAGCAGTACTTC. Amino acid sequence: CASSSSGLAGGNEQYF.

This clonotype was seen a few times. This chain joins TRBV2 and TRBJ2-5; D remains ambiguous. This CDR3 is 15 amino acids long. V was trimmed by 0 bases and J by 2 bases, leaving 10 bases between them. The germline gives CDR1 SNHLY, CDR2 FYNNEI. The CDR3 nucleotides read TGTGCCAGCAGTGAAGCGCTCGGCTATCAAGAGACCCAGTACTTC. Protein sequence: CASSEALGYQETQYF.

Only a few counts were recorded for this clonotype. The chain is built from TRBV7-8 and TRBJ1-5; 7 bases fit TRBD1. Germline lookup yields CDR1 SGHVS and CDR2 FQNEAQ. This CDR3 has 14 residues. The V gene end was trimmed by 5 bases and the J gene end by 7 bases; junction bases not matched to a gene: 8. CDR3 coding DNA: TGTGCCAGCAGCGCCGTTCGGACAGGACAGCCCCAGCATTTT. Encoded protein: CASSAVRTGQPQHF.

This clonotype was picked up a small number of times. V and J are TRBV5-1 and TRBJ1-6; D is perhaps TRBD1 (5 bases). V was clipped by 4 bases and J by 7 bases, with 15 bases between them. Germline V lookup: CDR1 SGHRS, CDR2 YFSETQ. The length of the CDR3 is 15 residues. CDR3 region: CASSPDGQGNSPLHF. DNA for the CDR3: TGCGCCAGCAGCCCTGATGGGCAGGGAAATTCACCCCTCCACTTT.

About this clonotype itself: The junction and the germline gene differ at one end; a read error may be behind it. V usage is TRBV5-4 and J usage is TRBJ1-6, with a tentative D call TRBD1 (6 bases). The CDR3 is 14 amino acids. Germline CDR1 reads SGHNT; CDR2 reads YYREEE (reference sequence). The DNA of the CDR3 is TGTGCCAGCAGCTCCCAGGGGCTAAGGTCACCCCCCCACTTT. Protein sequence: CASSSQGLRSPPHF.